What follows describes a single T cell receptor (beta chain). Its antigen is still unknown. CDR1 is KGHSH, CDR2 LQKENI, per germline. CDR3 length equals 12 residues. V trimming: 2 bases; J trimming: 5 bases; junction bases outside the gene matches: 0. The data belong to a study of beta chain features in type 1 diabetes. Study summary: The examined sorted cells totaled over 85,000,000 across samples.

Without exception, sorted populations had purity beyond 98%. Expressed TCRB transcripts were sequenced, since all the RNA that had been isolated was reverse transcribed. The assay was immunoSEQ multiplex PCR, and TCRdb's table has in-frame clones only and misses some. The data hold about 250,000 clones, with less than 15% observed a single time. Study findings and constraints: VDJ junctions from type 1 diabetes patients carried fewer insertions and larger deletions. For cells with high TCR expression, cDNA sequencing could yield over-representation.

The chain recombines TRBV18 with TRBJ2-7; 7 nucleotides align to TRBD2. Sample: naive CD4+ T cells from blood. This receptor was taken from a woman aged 35 to 49 in good health. CDR3 loop: CASSPAGDEQYF. The CDR3 DNA sequence: TGTGCCAGCTCACCAGCGGGGGACGAGCAGTACTTC. The full variable domain, its missing parts supplied by reference TRBV18 and TRBJ2-7, is NAGVMQNPRHLVRRRGQEARLRCSPMKGHSHVYWYRQLPEEGLKFMVYLQKENIIDESGMPKERFSAEFPKEGPSILRIQQVVRGDSAAYFCASSPAGDEQYFGPGTRLTVT.